What follows are 12 T cell receptor beta chains derived from one specimen sequenced in a study of identical twins. In TCRdb, the 5' RACE reads were re-called with MiXCR into one record per CDR3 protein. The repertoire consists of some 320,000 distinct CDR3 sequences, with 9% to 15% occurring once and the leading ten covering around 7.2%. This same sample was also part of a study on yellow fever vaccine responses in identical twins.

The material sequenced was CD8+ T cells sorted from blood. Source of these receptors: a woman younger than 35 in good health.

The chain uses TRBV10-2 and TRBJ2-7; D ambiguous. V lost 0 bases, J lost 3 bases, and 9 bases lay in between. Germline-derived CDR1 and CDR2 are WSHSY and SAAADI. The CDR3 has 14 amino acids. This chain's CDR3 is CASSESETDYEQYF. Here the CDR3 DNA reads TGCGCCAGCAGTGAGTCGGAGACGGACTACGAGCAGTACTTC.

Notes on this clonotype: Its ends do not fully match the called genes, so a read error is possible. This rearrangement joins TRBV2 to TRBJ2-1, with TRBD2 matching 8 bases. The germline gives CDR1 SNHLY, CDR2 FYNNEI. This CDR3 contains 19 residues. The CDR3 spells CTSSGKRGPDNSSYNEQFF. In DNA, the CDR3 is TGTACCAGCAGTGGCAAGCGGGGGCCCGACAACAGCTCCTACAATGAGCAGTTCTTC.

This clonotype occurred many times. CDR3 residues: CASSYSSTDTQYF. CDR3 in DNA: TGTGCCAGCAGTTACTCATCCACAGATACGCAGTATTTT. V and J are TRBV6-2 or TRBV6-3 and TRBJ2-3, with D unresolved. The CDR3 is made up of 13 amino acids. The germline V gene encodes CDR1 MNHEY and CDR2 SVGEGT. Trimming removed 0 bases from V and 2 bases from J, with 3 bases in between.

J is TRBJ2-7 and V is TRBV5-6; 11 nucleotides agree with TRBD2. This CDR3 is built from 16 residues. Germline trimming cut 0 bases from V and 6 bases from J; bases unmatched to any gene: 8. Germline V gene lookup returns CDR1 SGHDT and CDR2 YYEEEE. The CDR3 DNA sequence: TGTGCCAGCAGCTTGGAACTAGCGGGAGTTCGGGGCGAGCAGTACTTC. It yields the protein CASSLELAGVRGEQYF.

The rearrangement links TRBV24-1 to TRBJ2-7, with D unclear. Germline V gene data show CDR1 as KGHDR and CDR2 as SFDVKD. CDR3 length equals 12 residues. V was pared by 5 bases and J by 1 base, with 5 bases between. CDR3 loop: CATSGKSYEQYF. The CDR3 nucleotides read TGTGCCACCAGTGGGAAATCCTACGAGCAGTACTTC.

This clonotype was detected a few times. This CDR3 reads CSARTGTSSGEQFF. CDR3 coding DNA: TGCAGTGCTAGAACCGGGACTAGCAGCGGTGAGCAGTTCTTC. The genes are TRBV20-1 and TRBJ2-1; 9 bases are shared with TRBD2. CDR3 length: 14 residues. The germline CDR1 and CDR2 sequences are DFQATT and SNEGSKA (reference sequence). Trimming removed 2 bases from V and 9 bases from J; junction bases left unmatched: 8.

This clonotype was found many times. This chain uses TRBV12-3 or TRBV12-4 with TRBJ1-2, with D unclear. The length of the CDR3 is 12 residues. Trimming pared 4 bases from V and 4 bases from J, leaving 7 bases between. CDR3 sequence reads: CASSSEPYGYTF. The CDR3 DNA follows: TGTGCCAGCAGTTCCGAACCCTATGGCTACACCTTC.

The J gene is TRBJ2-7, the V gene TRBV11-2, with a weak D call TRBD2 (6 bases). CDR3 size: 15 residues. CDR1 and CDR2 from the germline V gene are SGHAT and FQNNGV. V lost 1 base and J lost 7, with 17 bases in between. The CDR3: CASSLASRGAVEQYF. The DNA for the CDR3 is TGTGCCAGCAGCTTAGCTTCGCGGGGAGCCGTGGAGCAGTACTTC.

This clonotype was recorded a few times. The gene calls are TRBV12-3 or TRBV12-4 and TRBJ1-2, with D uncertain. CDR3 length equals 13 residues. The V gene lost 3 bases and the J gene lost 8 bases, with 13 bases spanning the gap. The CDR3 DNA reads as TGTGCCAGCAGTTTTTCCAGGATCGACGGCTACACCTTC. It translates to CASSFSRIDGYTF.

The chain recombines TRBV13 with TRBJ2-7; 7 bases map to TRBD2. Germline V gene data show CDR1 as PRHDT and CDR2 as FYEKMQ (reference sequence). V shed 5 bases and J 2 bases; nucleotides not matched to a gene: 6. The CDR3 extends over 14 amino acids. The CDR3 DNA reads TGTGCCAGCAGCACTGCTAGCGGACCCTACGAGCAGTACTTC. Amino acids: CASSTASGPYEQYF. The full variable domain, rest sourced from reference TRBV13 and TRBJ2-7, is AAGVIQSPRHLIKEKRETATLKCYPIPRHDTVYWYQQGPGQDPQFLISFYEKMQSDKGSIPDRFSAQQFSDYHSELNMSSLELGDSALYFCASSTASGPYEQYFGPGTRLTVT.

This sequence joins TRBV6-4 and TRBJ2-1; 11 positions agree with TRBD2. There are 15 residues in the CDR3. V trimming: 6 bases; J trimming: 8 bases; junction bases outside the gene matches: 9. Germline assignment: CDR1 MRHNA and CDR2 SNTAGT. The CDR3, as DNA: TGTGCCAGCAGCTTAGCGGGGGGGGATGCGGATGAGCAGTTCTTC. Translation: CASSLAGGDADEQFF.

This clonotype was recorded at least ten times. This rearrangement joins TRBV5-5 to TRBJ1-2; TRBD1 agrees at 9 bases. The CDR3 extends over 14 amino acids. CDR1 is SGHKS and CDR2 is YYEKEE in the germline V gene (reference sequence). J was trimmed by 6 bases and V by 4 bases; bases with no gene match: 7. CDR3 nucleotide sequence: TGTGCCAGCAGCGCTAGGGACAGGGTTAATGGCTACACCTTC. It codes for CASSARDRVNGYTF.